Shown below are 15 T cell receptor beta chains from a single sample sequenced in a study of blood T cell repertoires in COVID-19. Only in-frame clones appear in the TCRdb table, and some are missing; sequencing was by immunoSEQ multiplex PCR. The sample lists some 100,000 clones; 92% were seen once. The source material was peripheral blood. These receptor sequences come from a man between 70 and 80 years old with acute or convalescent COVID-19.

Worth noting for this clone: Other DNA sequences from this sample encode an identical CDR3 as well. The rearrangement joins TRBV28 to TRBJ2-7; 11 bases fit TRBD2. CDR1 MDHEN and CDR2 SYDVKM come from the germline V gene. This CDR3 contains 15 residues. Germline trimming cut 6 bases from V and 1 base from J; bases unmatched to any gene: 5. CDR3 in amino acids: CASSRTSGGSYEQYF. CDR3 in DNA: TGTGCCAGCAGCAGAACTAGCGGGGGATCCTACGAGCAGTACTTC.

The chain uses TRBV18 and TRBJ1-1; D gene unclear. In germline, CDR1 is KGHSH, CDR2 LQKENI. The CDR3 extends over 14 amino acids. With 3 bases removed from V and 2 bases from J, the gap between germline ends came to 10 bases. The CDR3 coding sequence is TGTGCCAGCTCACCCAGGCGGGTTAACACTGAAGCTTTCTTT. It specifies CASSPRRVNTEAFF. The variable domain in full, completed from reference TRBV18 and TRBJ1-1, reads NAGVMQNPRHLVRRRGQEARLRCSPMKGHSHVYWYRQLPEEGLKFMVYLQKENIIDESGMPKERFSAEFPKEGPSILRIQQVVRGDSAAYFCASSPRRVNTEAFFGQGTRLTVV.

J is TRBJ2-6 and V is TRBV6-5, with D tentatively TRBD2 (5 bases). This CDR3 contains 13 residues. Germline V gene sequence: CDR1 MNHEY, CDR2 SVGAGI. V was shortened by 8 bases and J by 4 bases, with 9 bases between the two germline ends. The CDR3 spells CASRGSGANVLTF. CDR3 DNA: TGTGCCAGCCGAGGGTCCGGGGCCAACGTCCTGACTTTC.

The CDR3 loop reads CASSYQGGGQYF. CDR3 nucleotides: TGTGCCAGCAGTTACCAGGGCGGCGGGCAGTACTTC. The V and J genes are TRBV6-5 and TRBJ2-7, with D perhaps TRBD1 (5 bases). CDR3 length: 12 amino acids. Germline values: CDR1 MNHEY, CDR2 SVGAGI. Trimming removed 2 bases at V and 9 bases at J, with 11 bases between.

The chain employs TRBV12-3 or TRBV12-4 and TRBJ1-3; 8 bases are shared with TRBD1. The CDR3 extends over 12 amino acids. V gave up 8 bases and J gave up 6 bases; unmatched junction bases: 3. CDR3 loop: CASGQGLNTIYF. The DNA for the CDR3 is TGTGCCAGCGGACAGGGCTTAAACACCATATATTTT.

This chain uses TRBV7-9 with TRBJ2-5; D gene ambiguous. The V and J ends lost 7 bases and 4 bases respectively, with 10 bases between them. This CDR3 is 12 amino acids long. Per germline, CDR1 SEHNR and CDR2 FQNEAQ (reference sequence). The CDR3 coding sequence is TGTGCCAGCACCCTCAGTCGAGAGACCCAGTACTTC. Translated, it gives CASTLSRETQYF.

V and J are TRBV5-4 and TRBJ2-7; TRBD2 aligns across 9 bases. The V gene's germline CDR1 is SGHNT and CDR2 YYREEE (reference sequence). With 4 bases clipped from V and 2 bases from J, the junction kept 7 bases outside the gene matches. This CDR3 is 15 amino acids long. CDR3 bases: TGTGCCAGCAGCCCAAGCGGGGGGATTACCTACGAGCAGTACTTC. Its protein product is CASSPSGGITYEQYF.

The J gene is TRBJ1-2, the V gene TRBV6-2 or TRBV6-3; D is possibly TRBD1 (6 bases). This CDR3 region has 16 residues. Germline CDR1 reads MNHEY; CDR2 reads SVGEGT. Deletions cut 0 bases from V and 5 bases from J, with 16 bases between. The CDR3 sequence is CASSYSSGGLPYGYTF. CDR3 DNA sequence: TGTGCCAGCAGTTACTCGTCGGGGGGCTTACCGTATGGCTACACCTTC.

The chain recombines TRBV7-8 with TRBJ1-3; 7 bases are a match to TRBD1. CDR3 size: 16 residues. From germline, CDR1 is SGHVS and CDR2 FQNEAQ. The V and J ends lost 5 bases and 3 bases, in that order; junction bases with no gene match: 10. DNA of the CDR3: TGTGCCAGCAGCGCCCGACAGGGTTCGGTTGGAAACACCATATATTTT. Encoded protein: CASSARQGSVGNTIYF.

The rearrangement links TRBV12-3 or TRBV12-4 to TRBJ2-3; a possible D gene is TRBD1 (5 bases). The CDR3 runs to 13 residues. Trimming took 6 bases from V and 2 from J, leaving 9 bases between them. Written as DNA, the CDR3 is TGTGCCAGCAGCCCCAGGGCCACAGATACGCAGTATTTT. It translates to CASSPRATDTQYF.

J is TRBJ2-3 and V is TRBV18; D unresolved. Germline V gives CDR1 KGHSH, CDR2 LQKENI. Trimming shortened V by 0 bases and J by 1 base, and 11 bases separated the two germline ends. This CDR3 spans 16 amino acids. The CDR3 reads CASSPPERPRTDTQYF. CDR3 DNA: TGTGCCAGCTCACCACCCGAGAGGCCACGCACAGATACGCAGTATTTT.

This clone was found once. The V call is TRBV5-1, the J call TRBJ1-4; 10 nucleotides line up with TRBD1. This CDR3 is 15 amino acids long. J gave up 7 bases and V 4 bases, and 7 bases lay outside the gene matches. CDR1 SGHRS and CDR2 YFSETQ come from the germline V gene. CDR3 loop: CASSPRQGAGEKLFF. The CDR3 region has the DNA TGCGCCAGCAGCCCGAGACAGGGGGCAGGTGAAAAACTGTTTTTT.

The CDR3 DNA follows: TGTGCCAGCTCAGGGAACAATGAGCAGTTCTTC. Translating gives CASSGNNEQFF. The chain couples TRBV2 to TRBJ2-1; D is perhaps TRBD1 (5 bases). There are 11 residues in the CDR3. Germline-derived CDR1 and CDR2 are SNHLY and FYNNEI. Trimming pared 8 bases from V and 5 bases from J, leaving 7 bases between. Complete variable domain (other parts from reference TRBV2 and TRBJ2-1): EPEVTQTPSHQVTQMGQEVILRCVPISNHLYFYWYRQILGQKVEFLVSFYNNEISEKSEIFDDQFSVERPDGSNFTLKIRSTKLEDSAMYFCASSGNNEQFFGPGTRLTVL.

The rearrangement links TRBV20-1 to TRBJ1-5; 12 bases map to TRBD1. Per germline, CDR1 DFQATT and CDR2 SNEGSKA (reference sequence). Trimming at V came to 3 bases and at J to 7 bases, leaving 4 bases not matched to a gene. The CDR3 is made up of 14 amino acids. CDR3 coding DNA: TGCAGTGCTAGTGGGACAGGGGGCGGCCAGCCCCAGCATTTT. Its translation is CSASGTGGGQPQHF.

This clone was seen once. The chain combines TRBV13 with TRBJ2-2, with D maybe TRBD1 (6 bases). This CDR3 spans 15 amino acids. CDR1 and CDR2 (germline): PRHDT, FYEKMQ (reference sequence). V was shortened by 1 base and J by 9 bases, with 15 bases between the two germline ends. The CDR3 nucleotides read TGTGCCAGCAGCTTAGCAGAGGGGACAAGAAGGGAGCTGTTTTTT. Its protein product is CASSLAEGTRRELFF. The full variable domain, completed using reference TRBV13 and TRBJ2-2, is AAGVIQSPRHLIKEKRETATLKCYPIPRHDTVYWYQQGPGQDPQFLISFYEKMQSDKGSIPDRFSAQQFSDYHSELNMSSLELGDSALYFCASSLAEGTRRELFFGEGSRLTVL.